Each of the 21 T cell receptor beta chains below was sequenced from the same sample in a study of a mutant IDH1 vaccine in newly diagnosed glioma. Libraries were prepared by immunoSEQ multiplex PCR; TCRdb keeps only in-frame clonotypes and omits some of them. Of some 45,000 clones in the sample, about 83% were seen once. Time point noted: week 35, safety follow-up. In the vaccine, a single dose held 300 ug of the mutant IDH1 20-mer peptide, along with topical imiquimod. These TCRs' antigens remain unknown. Sequencing used PBMCs, obtained from a glioma patient whose treatment included an IDH1 peptide vaccine. These receptors were obtained from a woman aged 50 to 65 with glioma.

V usage is TRBV29-1 and J usage is TRBJ2-7; 8 nucleotides agree with TRBD1. The CDR3 loop spans 14 amino acids. Per the germline V gene, CDR1 is SQVTM and CDR2 is ANQGSEA. With 5 bases clipped from V and 3 bases from J, the junction kept 9 bases outside the gene matches. CDR3 residues: CSVLTGGFFYEQYF. CDR3 in DNA: TGCAGCGTTCTTACAGGGGGTTTTTTCTACGAGCAGTACTTC.

The V call is TRBV2, the J call TRBJ1-1; perhaps TRBD1 as D (6 bases). CDR1 is SNHLY and CDR2 is FYNNEI in the germline V gene. There are 14 residues in the CDR3. Trimming removed 3 bases from V and 1 base from J, with 9 bases in between. The CDR3 nucleotides are TGTGCCAGCAGTGACAGGGGCTGGAACACTGAAGCTTTCTTT. It specifies CASSDRGWNTEAFF.

The chain is built from TRBV10-1 and TRBJ2-3, with 9 bases matching TRBD2. The CDR3 is 16 residues long. Trimming cost V 2 bases and J 2 bases; bases outside gene matches: 5. Per the germline V gene, CDR1 is WNHNN and CDR2 is SYGVQD (reference sequence). In DNA, the CDR3 is TGCGCCAGCAGTGAGGGTAGCGGGGGATCCACAGATACGCAGTATTTT. Residues: CASSEGSGGSTDTQYF.

This chain links TRBV6-1 with TRBJ1-1; D is unresolved. Germline values: CDR1 MNHNS, CDR2 SASEGT. The ends were cut back, 1 base at V and 7 bases at J, with 13 bases in the middle. The CDR3 extends over 14 amino acids. CDR3 amino acids: CASSEGARAGEAFF. The CDR3 DNA is TGTGCCAGCAGTGAAGGGGCTAGGGCCGGTGAAGCTTTCTTT.

The V and J genes are TRBV18 and TRBJ2-5, with unresolved D. CDR3 length: 11 residues. The ends were cut back, 3 bases at V and 2 bases at J, with 1 base in the middle. Germline loops: CDR1 KGHSH, CDR2 LQKENI. Written as DNA, the CDR3 is TGTGCCAGCTCACCTCAAGAGACCCAGTACTTC. It specifies CASSPQETQYF.

The J gene is TRBJ1-2, the V gene TRBV7-6, with D maybe TRBD1 (5 bases). Germline V gene data show CDR1 as SGHVS and CDR2 as FNYEAQ. Trimming cost V 1 base and J 4 bases, with 10 bases left between them. The CDR3 sequence is 14 residues long. This CDR3 reads CASSLGGFGYGYTF. The DNA for the CDR3 is TGTGCCAGCAGCTTAGGGGGGTTTGGCTATGGCTACACCTTC.

The chain joins TRBV19 to TRBJ2-5, with 7 bases matching TRBD2. With V trimmed by 8 bases and J by 1 base, 7 bases remained unmatched. Germline V gives CDR1 LNHDA, CDR2 SQIVND (reference sequence). The CDR3 totals 14 residues. CDR3 coding DNA: TGTGCCAGTCGGACGAGCGGGACCCAAGAGACCCAGTACTTC. It yields the protein CASRTSGTQETQYF.

The rearrangement links TRBV6-6 to TRBJ2-7; 7 nucleotides align to TRBD2. The germline V gene has CDR1 MNHNY and CDR2 SVGAGI (reference sequence). The CDR3 contains 15 residues. Trimming at V came to 6 bases and at J to 2 bases, leaving 10 bases not matched to a gene. CDR3 in amino acids: CASSREAGDPYEQYF. The CDR3 nucleotides are TGTGCCAGCAGCCGCGAGGCGGGGGACCCCTACGAGCAGTACTTC.

J is TRBJ1-1 and V is TRBV7-8; possibly TRBD1 for D (6 bases). V dropped 0 bases and J dropped 7 bases, with 9 bases sitting between them. This CDR3 has 13 amino acids. CDR1 and CDR2 from the germline V gene are SGHVS and FQNEAQ. CDR3 loop: CASSLAGQIEAFF. The CDR3 nucleotides are TGTGCCAGCAGCTTAGCGGGACAAATTGAAGCTTTCTTT.

The chain couples TRBV11-3 to TRBJ1-1; unclear D gene. The CDR3 sequence is 13 residues long. V lost 10 bases to trimming and J lost 1 base, with 13 bases between them. CDR1 and CDR2 from the germline V gene are SGHNT and YENEEA. CDR3 bases: TGTGCCAAGAAGGGAGAGGGGAACACTGAAGCTTTCTTT. Translating it yields CAKKGEGNTEAFF. The full variable domain, completed using reference TRBV11-3 and TRBJ1-1, is EAGVVQSPRYKIIEKKQPVAFWCNPISGHNTLYWYLQNLGQGPELLIRYENEEAVDDSQLPKDRFSAERLKGVDSTLKIQPAELGDSAVYLCAKKGEGNTEAFFGQGTRLTVV.

The rearrangement joins TRBV5-1 to TRBJ2-5; the D gene could be TRBD1 or TRBD2 (7 bases each). The V and J ends lost 1 base and 3 bases respectively, with 16 bases between them. CDR1 SGHRS and CDR2 YFSETQ come from the germline V gene. The CDR3 is 16 residues long. The chain's CDR3 is CASSLNPAGQKETQYF. In DNA form, the CDR3 reads TGCGCCAGCAGCTTGAATCCAGCGGGACAGAAAGAGACCCAGTACTTC.

V is TRBV9 and J is TRBJ1-1; a possible D gene is TRBD1 (5 bases). The CDR3 has 14 residues. Between the trimmed V and J ends, which lost 0 bases and 4 bases, there was a span of 10 bases. CDR1 and CDR2 from the germline V gene are SGDLS and YYNGEE. CDR3 nucleotide sequence: TGTGCCAGCAGCGTAGGTCCGGGGCTCACTGAAGCTTTCTTT. It translates to CASSVGPGLTEAFF. Drawing the rest from reference TRBV9 and TRBJ1-1, the complete variable domain is DSGVTQTPKHLITATGQRVTLRCSPRSGDLSVYWYQQSLDQGLQFLIQYYNGEERAKGNILERFSAQQFPDLHSELNLSSLELGDSALYFCASSVGPGLTEAFFGQGTRLTVV.

The rearrangement joins TRBV18 to TRBJ2-7, with D perhaps TRBD2 (6 bases). This CDR3 contains 16 residues. Germline CDR1 KGHSH, CDR2 LQKENI. V lost 2 bases, J lost 0 bases, and 14 bases lay in between. The CDR3 loop reads CASSPMGGVISYEQYF. DNA for the CDR3: TGTGCCAGCTCACCAATGGGAGGAGTGATCTCCTACGAGCAGTACTTC.

The table lists this clone with a few counts. V and J are TRBV27 and TRBJ1-2, with D possibly being TRBD1 (6 bases). The CDR3 loop spans 19 amino acids. Trimming cost V 5 bases and J 1 base, with 26 bases left between them. Germline-derived CDR1 and CDR2 are MNHEY and SMNVEV (reference sequence). CDR3 in amino acids: CASSQYPSQTGRVNYGYTF. In DNA form, the CDR3 reads TGTGCCAGCAGTCAATATCCCTCCCAGACAGGCAGAGTTAACTATGGCTACACCTTC.

The chain carries TRBV18 and TRBJ1-1; a possible D gene is TRBD1 (5 bases). Trimming took off 6 bases at V and 7 bases at J, with 12 bases between the two ends. The V gene's germline CDR1 is KGHSH and CDR2 LQKENI. The CDR3 runs to 12 residues. CDR3 sequence reads: CASSTQVNEAFF. In DNA form, the CDR3 reads TGTGCCAGCTCGACACAGGTTAATGAAGCTTTCTTT.

V and J are TRBV2 and TRBJ1-1; D is perhaps TRBD1 (5 bases). Deletions cut 5 bases from V and 0 bases from J, with 19 bases between. This CDR3 has 17 amino acids. Germline loops: CDR1 SNHLY, CDR2 FYNNEI. CDR3 amino acids: CASSTPGEGRLNTEAFF. CDR3 DNA sequence: TGTGCCAGCAGTACCCCTGGTGAGGGACGGTTGAACACTGAAGCTTTCTTT.

V and J are TRBV2 and TRBJ1-2, with 11 nucleotides matching TRBD1. The CDR3 length is 12 residues. Germline CDR1 is SNHLY and CDR2 is FYNNEI. The trim removed 6 bases at V and 8 bases at J, leaving 2 bases unmatched. CDR3 coding DNA: TGTGCCAGCAGGGGACAGGGGGGAGGCTACACCTTC. This codes for CASRGQGGGYTF.

The chain has TRBV15 and TRBJ2-7; 8 bases match TRBD1. V lost 1 base and J lost 4; bases outside the gene matches: 6. The CDR3 consists of 15 residues. The V gene's germline CDR1 is LNHNV and CDR2 YYDKDF (reference sequence). The CDR3 DNA sequence: TGTGCCACCAGCAGAGTGCCAGGGGGCGGGTACGAGCAGTACTTC. Amino acid sequence: CATSRVPGGGYEQYF.

The CDR3 spells CASSLTPQAYNEQFF. As DNA, the CDR3 is TGTGCCAGCAGCTTAACTCCACAGGCCTACAATGAGCAGTTCTTC. The rearrangement links TRBV7-3 to TRBJ2-1; D is possibly TRBD1 (5 bases). Trimming left V 0 bases short and J 2 bases short, with 8 bases between. Germline V CDR1 and CDR2: SGHTA, FQGTGA. The CDR3 length is 15 residues.

This clone was counted once. The V gene is TRBV28, the J gene TRBJ1-5, with 7 bases lining up with TRBD1. There are 15 residues in the CDR3. Germline CDR1 is MDHEN and CDR2 is SYDVKM. Losses at the gene ends were 4 bases for V and 0 bases for J; bases not matched to a gene: 3. CDR3 sequence: CASSSDRFSNQPQHF. CDR3 in DNA: TGTGCCAGCAGTTCGGACAGGTTTAGCAATCAGCCCCAGCATTTT.

CDR3: CASSLMSLNTEAFF. The CDR3 DNA reads TGCGCCAGCAGCCTGATGTCCTTGAACACTGAAGCTTTCTTT. The chain combines TRBV5-1 with TRBJ1-1; D gene uncertain. V shed 4 bases and J shed 0 bases, with 10 bases lying between them. The germline V gene encodes CDR1 SGHRS and CDR2 YFSETQ. CDR3 length equals 14 residues.